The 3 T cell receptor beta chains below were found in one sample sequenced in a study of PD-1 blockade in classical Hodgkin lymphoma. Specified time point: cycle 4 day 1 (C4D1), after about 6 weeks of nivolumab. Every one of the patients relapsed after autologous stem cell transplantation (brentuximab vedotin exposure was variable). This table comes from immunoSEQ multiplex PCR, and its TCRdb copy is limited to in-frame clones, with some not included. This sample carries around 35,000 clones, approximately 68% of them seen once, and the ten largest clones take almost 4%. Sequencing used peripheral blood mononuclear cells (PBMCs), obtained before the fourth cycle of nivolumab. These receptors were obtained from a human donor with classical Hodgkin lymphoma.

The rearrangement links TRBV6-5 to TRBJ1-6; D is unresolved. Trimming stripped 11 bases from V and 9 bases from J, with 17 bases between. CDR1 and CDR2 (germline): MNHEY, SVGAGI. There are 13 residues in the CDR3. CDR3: CAGGRRESSPLHF. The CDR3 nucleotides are TGTGCCGGTGGCCGCCGGGAAAGTTCACCCCTCCACTTT.

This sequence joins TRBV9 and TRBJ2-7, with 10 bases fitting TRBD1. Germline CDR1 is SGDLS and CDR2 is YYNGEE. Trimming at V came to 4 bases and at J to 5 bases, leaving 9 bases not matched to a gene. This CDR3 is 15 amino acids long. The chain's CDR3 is CASSFAGTGENEQYF. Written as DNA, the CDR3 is TGTGCCAGCAGCTTCGCAGGGACAGGGGAAAACGAGCAGTACTTC.

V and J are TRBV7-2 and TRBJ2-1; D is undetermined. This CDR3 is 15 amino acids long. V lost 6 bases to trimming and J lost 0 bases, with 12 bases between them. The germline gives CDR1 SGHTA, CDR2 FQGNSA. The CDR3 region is CASRPYLSSYNEQFF. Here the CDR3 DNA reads TGTGCCAGCAGGCCTTACTTGAGCTCCTACAATGAGCAGTTCTTC.